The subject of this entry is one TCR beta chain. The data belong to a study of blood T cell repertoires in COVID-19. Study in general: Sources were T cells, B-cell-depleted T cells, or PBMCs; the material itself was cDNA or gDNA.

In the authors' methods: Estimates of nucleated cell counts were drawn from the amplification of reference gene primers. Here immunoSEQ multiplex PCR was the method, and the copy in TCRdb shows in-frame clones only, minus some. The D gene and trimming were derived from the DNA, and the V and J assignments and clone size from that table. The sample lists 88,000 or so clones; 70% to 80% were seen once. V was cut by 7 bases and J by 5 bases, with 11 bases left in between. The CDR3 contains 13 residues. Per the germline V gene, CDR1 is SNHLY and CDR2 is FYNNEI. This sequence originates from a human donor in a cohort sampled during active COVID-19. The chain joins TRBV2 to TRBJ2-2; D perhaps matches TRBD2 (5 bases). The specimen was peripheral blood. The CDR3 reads CASTRDMTGELFF. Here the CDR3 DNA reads TGTGCCAGCACTCGGGATATGACCGGGGAGCTGTTTTTT. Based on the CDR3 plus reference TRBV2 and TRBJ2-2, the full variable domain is EPEVTQTPSHQVTQMGQEVILRCVPISNHLYFYWYRQILGQKVEFLVSFYNNEISEKSEIFDDQFSVERPDGSNFTLKIRSTKLEDSAMYFCASTRDMTGELFFGEGSRLTVL.